Listed below are T cell receptor beta chains from one sample, sequenced in a study of early T cells in non-severe SARS-CoV-2 infection. TCRdb recomputed calls from the 5' RACE reads with MiXCR, one row per CDR3 protein. Seen here are about 55,000 distinct CDR3 sequences, more than 6.5% observed once, and the top ten hold 5.8%. The sample in question was whole blood, obtained at baseline. These receptors were obtained from an adult who was a healthcare worker with PCR-confirmed SARS-CoV-2 infection or an uninfected control (not recorded which). CDR3s leave out the opening cysteine and the closing phenylalanine or tryptophan. D genes are given only for firm matches. Only some rows state a clone size, as once, few, many or a class for expanded clones.

D: TRBD1; V: TRBV6-2/TRBV6-3; J: TRBJ2-5; size: .; CDR3: ASSHGQGKRETQY
D: TRBD1; V: TRBV11-2; J: TRBJ1-6; size: .; CDR3: ASSLSGTGYSPLH
D: TRBD2; V: TRBV24-1; J: TRBJ2-1; size: many; CDR3: ATSDSGVDYNEQF
D: TRBD2; V: TRBV7-9; J: TRBJ2-3; size: many; CDR3: ASSESGGGTDTQY
D: .; V: TRBV12-3/TRBV12-4; J: TRBJ1-6; size: many; CDR3: ASSPLEQSRSPLH
D: TRBD1; V: TRBV4-3; J: TRBJ2-5; size: many; CDR3: ASSQDLRQGQETQY
D: .; V: TRBV7-2; J: TRBJ2-7; size: few; CDR3: ASSFSTGPQY
D: TRBD1; V: TRBV6-1; J: TRBJ2-2; size: many; CDR3: ASSVKGALLVTGELF
D: TRBD2; V: TRBV20-1; J: TRBJ2-3; size: few; CDR3: SARDSLAGVTDTQY
D: .; V: TRBV27; J: TRBJ2-5; size: .; CDR3: ASSRAGTPTQETQY
D: TRBD2; V: TRBV19; J: TRBJ2-3; size: few; CDR3: ASAGGGRTDTQY
D: TRBD1; V: TRBV6-5; J: TRBJ2-6; size: few; CDR3: ASSSTDRGLSGANVLT
D: TRBD1; V: TRBV11-3; J: TRBJ1-1; size: many; CDR3: ASSFGTGYTEAF
D: .; V: TRBV28; J: TRBJ2-7; size: .; CDR3: ASSETGGIHEQY
D: .; V: TRBV28; J: TRBJ2-5; size: many; CDR3: ASSPSETQY
D: .; V: TRBV4-3; J: TRBJ1-2; size: few; CDR3: ASSQDRRGSNYGYT
D: .; V: TRBV7-9; J: TRBJ2-3; size: .; CDR3: ASRRDSLTQY
D: .; V: TRBV29-1; J: TRBJ1-1; size: few; CDR3: SVTQRNTEAF
D: .; V: TRBV29-1; J: TRBJ1-2; size: many; CDR3: SVGTINYGYT
D: TRBD1; V: TRBV4-3; J: TRBJ1-5; size: few; CDR3: ASSPPDRGPNQPQH
D: .; V: TRBV7-6; J: TRBJ2-7; size: many; CDR3: ASSLRDGAYEQY
D: .; V: TRBV6-2/TRBV6-3; J: TRBJ1-2; size: many; CDR3: ASSLGEHGYT
D: .; V: TRBV5-1; J: TRBJ1-2; size: .; CDR3: ASSFGVGSYGYT
D: TRBD2; V: TRBV7-9; J: TRBJ2-3; size: many; CDR3: AIPTSGESDTQY
D: .; V: TRBV30; J: TRBJ2-7; size: .; CDR3: AWSVLGTSYEQY
D: .; V: TRBV20-1; J: TRBJ2-3; size: few; CDR3: SARDQGADTQY
D: TRBD1; V: TRBV20-1; J: TRBJ1-3; size: .; CDR3: SADDRGGNTIY
D: .; V: TRBV5-1; J: TRBJ2-2; size: many; CDR3: ASHSVWTGELF
D: .; V: TRBV12-3/TRBV12-4; J: TRBJ2-3; size: many; CDR3: ASSLDLSPDTQY
D: .; V: TRBV19; J: TRBJ1-6; size: .; CDR3: ASTAIRGTLH
D: .; V: TRBV28; J: TRBJ2-7; size: many; CDR3: ASTNIAAENYEQY
D: .; V: TRBV4-3; J: TRBJ2-1; size: .; CDR3: ASSQDWGLLNEQF
D: .; V: TRBV23-1; J: TRBJ2-7; size: few; CDR3: ASSQARDSYEQY
D: .; V: TRBV6-5; J: TRBJ1-2; size: many; CDR3: ASIDPSSGGYT
D: .; V: TRBV20-1; J: TRBJ2-3; size: many; CDR3: SARQGGFTDTQY
D: .; V: TRBV7-8; J: TRBJ1-1; size: few; CDR3: ASSYYSGETEAF
D: .; V: TRBV6-5; J: TRBJ1-1; size: many; CDR3: ASSYQTLNTEAF
D: .; V: TRBV29-1; J: TRBJ1-1; size: many; CDR3: SVSSGTGAF
D: TRBD1; V: TRBV7-2; J: TRBJ2-2; size: .; CDR3: ASSLGRTGNLVGELF
D: .; V: TRBV20-1; J: TRBJ2-3; size: .; CDR3: SAGGIDTQY
D: .; V: TRBV11-2; J: TRBJ2-3; size: many; CDR3: ASSLGDTQY
D: .; V: TRBV20-1; J: TRBJ2-3; size: .; CDR3: SARAPGQYTNTQY
D: TRBD2; V: TRBV4-2; J: TRBJ2-1; size: many; CDR3: ASSQEPLAGIPNEQF
D: .; V: TRBV4-3; J: TRBJ2-5; size: many; CDR3: ASSQDATFTHQY
D: .; V: TRBV29-1; J: TRBJ1-3; size: few; CDR3: SVEYGSGNTIY
D: .; V: TRBV29-1; J: TRBJ2-1; size: many; CDR3: SARDFFRTNEQF